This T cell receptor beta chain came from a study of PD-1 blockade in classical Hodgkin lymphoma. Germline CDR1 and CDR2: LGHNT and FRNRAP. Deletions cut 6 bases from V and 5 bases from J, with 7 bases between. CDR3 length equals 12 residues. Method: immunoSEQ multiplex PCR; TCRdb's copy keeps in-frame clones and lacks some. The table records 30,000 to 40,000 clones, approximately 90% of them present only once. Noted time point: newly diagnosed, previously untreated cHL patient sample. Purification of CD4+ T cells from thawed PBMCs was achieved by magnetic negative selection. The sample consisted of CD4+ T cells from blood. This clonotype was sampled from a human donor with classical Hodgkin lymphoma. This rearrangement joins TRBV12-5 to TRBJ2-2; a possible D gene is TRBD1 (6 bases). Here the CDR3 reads CASGRGTGELFF. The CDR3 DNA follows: TGTGCTAGTGGGAGGGGGACCGGGGAGCTGTTTTTT. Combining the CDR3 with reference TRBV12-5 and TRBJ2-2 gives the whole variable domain DARVTQTPRHKVTEMGQEVTMRCQPILGHNTVFWYRQTMMQGLELLAYFRNRAPLDDSGMPKDRFSAEMPDATLATLKIQPSEPRDSAVYFCASGRGTGELFFGEGSRLTVL.